Following are 16 T cell receptor beta chains from one sample sequenced in a study of early T cells in non-severe SARS-CoV-2 infection. TCRdb ran MiXCR on the 5' RACE reads and lists one entry per CDR3 protein. The data hold under 20,000 distinct CDR3 sequences, with around 5.9% observed a single time. Sequencing was carried out using whole blood. The receptors were sampled from an adult who was a healthcare worker with PCR-confirmed SARS-CoV-2 infection or an uninfected control (not recorded which).

There are many counts of this clonotype. J is TRBJ2-1 and V is TRBV6-2 or TRBV6-3; 9 positions match TRBD2. V lost 4 bases to trimming and J lost 8 bases; unmatched junction nucleotides: 6. The CDR3 contains 14 residues. Looked up from germline, CDR1 is MNHEY and CDR2 is SVGEGT. The CDR3 DNA reads TGTGCCAGCAGTTCGAGCGGGAGGCTGTATGAGCAGTTCTTC. It codes for CASSSSGRLYEQFF.

This clonotype has at least ten counts. The chain recombines TRBV29-1 with TRBJ2-7, with 7 bases that match TRBD1. V dropped 6 bases and J dropped 2; count of bases not matched to a gene: 10. The CDR3 sequence is 14 residues long. Germline loops: CDR1 SQVTM, CDR2 ANQGSEA. The CDR3 sequence is CSVETGTETYEQYF. DNA for the CDR3: TGCAGCGTGGAAACCGGGACAGAAACCTACGAGCAGTACTTC.

This clonotype was observed many times. The chain links TRBV28 to TRBJ2-7, with a weak D call TRBD1 (5 bases). Germline V gene sequence: CDR1 MDHEN, CDR2 SYDVKM. The CDR3 is 13 amino acids. V lost 3 bases and J 4 bases, leaving 10 bases between the germline ends. CDR3 nucleotides: TGTGCCAGCAGTTTCAGGGTGTCGTACGAGCAGTACTTC. Its translation is CASSFRVSYEQYF.

The sample holds one count of this clonotype. CDR3 residues: CASNTLAAGNEQYF. CDR3 in DNA: TGTGCCAGCAATACACTAGCGGCTGGGAACGAGCAGTACTTC. This chain connects TRBV6-5 to TRBJ2-7, with TRBD2 matching over 8 bases. The CDR3 sequence is 14 residues long. J gave up 5 bases and V 7 bases, and 10 bases lay outside the gene matches. CDR1 is MNHEY and CDR2 is SVGAGI in the germline V gene.

Many counts were recorded for this clonotype. The chain uses TRBV30 and TRBJ1-2; 12 bases match TRBD1. Trimming took 5 bases from V and 0 from J; bases not matched to a gene: 16. The CDR3 runs 19 residues. The germline CDR1 and CDR2 sequences are GTSNPN and SVGIG (reference sequence). The CDR3 nucleotides are TGTGCCTGGCGCCGGGACAGGGGGCGCGAAAGGAGGTCTAACTATGGCTACACCTTC. It encodes CAWRRDRGRERRSNYGYTF.

Ten or more counts support this clonotype. CDR3 amino acids: CASSFRGRGSSYNEQFF. CDR3 sequence (DNA): TGTGCCAGCAGTTTTAGAGGGCGGGGCAGCTCCTACAATGAGCAGTTCTTC. V usage is TRBV12-3 or TRBV12-4 and J usage is TRBJ2-1; D perhaps matches TRBD2 (6 bases). This CDR3 is 17 amino acids long. V gave up 3 bases and J gave up 0 bases, with 15 bases separating them.

Sample share makes this clonotype medium-sized. The chain is built from TRBV28 and TRBJ2-1; 12 bases fit TRBD2. V shed 3 bases, J shed 5 bases, and the junction held 8 bases outside the gene matches. CDR1 and CDR2 from the germline V gene are MDHEN and SYDVKM. This CDR3 spans 17 amino acids. The CDR3 nucleotides read TGTGCCAGCAGTTTCTGGGCTAGCGGGAGGGACCACAATGAGCAGTTCTTC. It is translated as CASSFWASGRDHNEQFF.

By share, this clonotype counts as medium-sized. The gene calls are TRBV12-3 or TRBV12-4 and TRBJ1-3; 10 nucleotides agree with TRBD1. The length of the CDR3 is 17 residues. The V segment lost 1 base and the J segment 0 bases; nucleotides outside the gene matches: 3. This CDR3 reads CASSLGDRGVSGNTIYF. Written as DNA, the CDR3 is TGTGCCAGCAGTTTAGGGGACAGGGGCGTCTCTGGAAACACCATATATTTT.

There are many counts of this clonotype. The CDR3 region is CASTLGSSYNEQFF. As DNA, the CDR3 is TGTGCCAGCACCTTGGGCAGCTCCTACAATGAGCAGTTCTTC. This sequence joins TRBV28 and TRBJ2-1; unclear D gene. Trimming stripped 7 bases from V and 0 bases from J, with 10 bases between. Germline CDR1 is MDHEN and CDR2 is SYDVKM. The CDR3 is made up of 14 amino acids.

The V gene is TRBV24-1, the J gene TRBJ2-1; tentatively, D is TRBD2 (6 bases). Germline V lookup: CDR1 KGHDR, CDR2 SFDVKD. The CDR3 covers 15 residues. V was trimmed by 5 bases and J by 5 bases, leaving 15 bases between them. DNA for the CDR3: TGTGCCACCAGTGCAAAGGGACTTACGGACAATGAGCAGTTCTTC. Translating gives CATSAKGLTDNEQFF.

This clonotype was recorded many times. V usage is TRBV7-9 and J usage is TRBJ1-6; D is undetermined. V was clipped by 2 bases and J by 9 bases, with 17 bases between them. In germline, CDR1 is SEHNR, CDR2 FQNEAQ (reference sequence). The CDR3 is 16 amino acids. The CDR3 DNA reads TGTGCCAGCAGCTTAAAGGGTCGAGGAAAGGGTTCACCCCTCCACTTT. Translated, it gives CASSLKGRGKGSPLHF.

This clonotype was counted at least ten times. V and J are TRBV12-3 or TRBV12-4 and TRBJ2-5; D remains ambiguous. The CDR3 totals 14 residues. Trimming took 5 bases from V and 3 from J, leaving 13 bases between them. The CDR3 bases are TGTGCCAGCAGTCCCTCCAGCTGGGAAGAGACCCAGTACTTC. This sequence encodes CASSPSSWEETQYF.

This clonotype was recorded many times. The gene calls are TRBV12-3 or TRBV12-4 and TRBJ2-7; possibly TRBD1 or TRBD2 for D (6 bases each). The CDR3 has 11 residues. Trimming removed 6 bases at V and 7 bases at J, with 10 bases between. CDR3 protein: CASSKGGEQYF. The CDR3 region has the DNA TGTGCCAGCAGCAAAGGGGGGGAGCAGTACTTC.

Ten or more counts support this clonotype. This chain joins TRBV18 and TRBJ2-7; D not certain. Per germline, CDR1 KGHSH and CDR2 LQKENI. V gave up 0 bases and J gave up 6 bases, with 9 bases separating them. The CDR3 covers 13 residues. CDR3 bases: TGTGCCAGCTCACCACCGGCCCAGATCGAGCAGTACTTC. The encoded protein is CASSPPAQIEQYF.

This clonotype was detected ten times or more. The chain is built from TRBV7-9 and TRBJ2-2; D not certain. Trimming cost V 2 bases and J 5 bases, with 3 bases left between them. Per germline, CDR1 SEHNR and CDR2 FQNEAQ (reference sequence). This CDR3 is 12 amino acids long. CDR3 DNA: TGTGCCAGCAGCTTAAAGACCGGGGAGCTGTTTTTT. This gives the protein CASSLKTGELFF.

By sample fraction, this clonotype is medium-sized. This sequence joins TRBV20-1 and TRBJ2-5; 9 bases are a match to TRBD1. This CDR3 has 16 amino acids. V trimming: 5 bases; J trimming: 1 base; junction bases outside the gene matches: 11. In germline, CDR1 is DFQATT, CDR2 SNEGSKA (reference sequence). CDR3 coding DNA: TGCAGTGCTCCGGGACAGGGTGACTTCATCCAAGAGACCCAGTACTTC. Translated: CSAPGQGDFIQETQYF.